These 23 T cell receptor beta chains came from one sample sequenced in a study of T cells in Graves' hyperthyroidism and ophthalmopathy. Amplification of TCR beta CDR3 regions was performed using RNA transcripts as template. During a first-round RT-PCR of the TCR CDR3, the HTBI primer set was used. Using its own MiXCR run on the multiplex PCR reads, TCRdb lists one record per CDR3 protein. Of some 700,000 distinct CDR3 sequences listed, approximately 15% are singletons. Sequencing was done on a sample of blood. These receptors were collected from a man in his fifties with Graves' hyperthyroidism.

This clonotype occurred many times. This chain joins TRBV24-1 and TRBJ2-7; D not certain. The length of the CDR3 is 12 residues. The ends were cut back, 9 bases at V and 6 bases at J, with 14 bases in the middle. CDR1 is KGHDR, CDR2 SFDVKD, per germline. CDR3 protein: CATSNQGAEQYF. The CDR3 DNA reads as TGTGCCACCTCCAACCAAGGAGCCGAGCAGTACTTC.

The J gene is TRBJ1-1, the V gene TRBV9, with D possibly being TRBD1 (5 bases). Trimming removed 4 bases from V and 4 bases from J, with 17 bases in between. Germline assignment: CDR1 SGDLS and CDR2 YYNGEE. The CDR3 covers 15 residues. CDR3 protein: CASSPQRVRGTEAFF. As DNA, the CDR3 is TGTGCCAGCAGCCCACAAAGGGTAAGGGGCACTGAAGCTTTCTTT.

As to this clonotype: Mismatch with germline at one junction end may stem from a read error. The chain is built from TRBV5-1 and TRBJ1-6; D is unresolved. The CDR3 extends over 15 amino acids. CDR1 is SGHRS and CDR2 is YFSETQ in the germline V gene. In DNA, the CDR3 is TGCGCCAGCAGCTTCGAAGCGGAGGATCATTCACCCCTCCACTTC. Protein: CASSFEAEDHSPLHF. Combining the CDR3 with reference TRBV5-1 and TRBJ1-6 gives the whole variable domain KAGVTQTPRYLIKTRGQQVTLSCSPISGHRSVSWYQQTPGQGLQFLFEYFSETQRNKGNFPGRFSGRQFSNSRSEMNVSTLELGDSALYLCASSFEAEDHSPLHFGNGTRLTVT.

This clonotype was picked up many times. The J gene is TRBJ1-1, the V gene TRBV30; D is unclear. This CDR3 is 12 amino acids long. In germline, CDR1 is GTSNPN, CDR2 SVGIG (reference sequence). V lost 2 bases, J lost 5 bases, and 9 bases lay in between. The CDR3 nucleotides are TGTGCCTGGAGTATGGGAGGAACTGAAGCTTTCTTT. The encoded protein is CAWSMGGTEAFF.

This clonotype has at least ten counts. The chain employs TRBV5-6 and TRBJ1-5, with D uncertain. This CDR3 contains 16 residues. Germline loops: CDR1 SGHDT, CDR2 YYEEEE. The ends were cut back, 1 base at V and 0 bases at J, with 11 bases in the middle. The CDR3 DNA follows: TGTGCCAGCAGCTTGTTGTCCGAATATAGCAATCAGCCCCAGCATTTT. As protein: CASSLLSEYSNQPQHF. The whole variable domain, remainder taken from reference TRBV5-6 and TRBJ1-5, is DAGVTQSPTHLIKTRGQQVTLRCSPKSGHDTVSWYQQALGQGPQFIFQYYEEEERQRGNFPDRFSGHQFPNYSSELNVNALLLGDSALYLCASSLLSEYSNQPQHFGDGTRLSIL.

As regards this clonotype: A read error is likely, as this CDR3 ends without the conserved phenylalanine or tryptophan. The chain recombines TRBV27 with TRBJ2-7, with D possibly TRBD2 on 6 matching bases. CDR3 length equals 14 residues. Germline values: CDR1 MNHEY, CDR2 SMNVEV (reference sequence). V was shortened by 3 bases and J by 0 bases, with 9 bases between the two germline ends. As DNA, the CDR3 is TGTGCCAGCAGTTTGAAGGGAGGCTCCTACGAGCAGTACCTC. Amino acid sequence: CASSLKGGSYEQYL.

The V call is TRBV30, the J call TRBJ2-7; 8 bases agree with TRBD1. The length of the CDR3 is 14 residues. V trimming: 0 bases; J trimming: 6 bases; junction bases outside the gene matches: 7. Germline-derived CDR1 and CDR2 are GTSNPN and SVGIG (reference sequence). CDR3: CAWSVLRTGSEQYF. The CDR3 DNA reads TGTGCCTGGAGTGTACTAAGGACAGGGAGCGAGCAGTACTTC.

This clonotype showed up many times. The chain has TRBV10-3 and TRBJ2-7; TRBD2 agrees at 12 bases. V lost 10 bases, J lost 6 bases, and 10 bases stayed unmatched. From germline, CDR1 is ENHRY and CDR2 SYGVKD. The CDR3 runs 14 residues. In DNA, the CDR3 is TGTGCCAGCCAGACTAGCGGGAGTCGGAGCGAGCAGTACTTC. This translates into CASQTSGSRSEQYF.

This clonotype was seen only a few times. The V and J genes are TRBV28 and TRBJ2-1, with a tentative D call TRBD2 (6 bases). CDR1 and CDR2 from the germline V gene are MDHEN and SYDVKM. The CDR3 is 17 residues long. The V and J ends lost 7 bases and 0 bases respectively, with 19 bases between them. In DNA form, the CDR3 reads TGTGCCAGCAACCACGCGATAGCGGTGAGCTCCTACAATGAGCAGTTCTTC. Its translation: CASNHAIAVSSYNEQFF.

Only a few counts were recorded for this clonotype. V is TRBV6-2 or TRBV6-3 and J is TRBJ2-3, with D possibly being TRBD2 (7 bases). Germline V gives CDR1 MNHEY, CDR2 SVGEGT. Trimming shortened V by 7 bases and J by 0 bases, and 14 bases separated the two germline ends. This CDR3 has 15 amino acids. The CDR3: CASTTGGGSTDTQYF. CDR3 nucleotide sequence: TGTGCCAGCACCACGGGGGGCGGGAGCACAGATACGCAGTATTTT.

This clonotype was counted a few times. The chain links TRBV5-5 to TRBJ2-5; no reliable D call. Germline lookup yields CDR1 SGHKS and CDR2 YYEKEE (reference sequence). Trimming pared 1 base from V and 5 bases from J, leaving 9 bases between. CDR3 length: 13 residues. Here the CDR3 DNA reads TGTGCCAGCAGCTTGACCGGCTCCGAGACCCAGTACTTC. The encoded protein is CASSLTGSETQYF.

This clonotype was counted ten times or more. The chain links TRBV28 to TRBJ2-2; 14 nucleotides agree with TRBD2. This CDR3 is built from 16 residues. After removal of 3 bases from V and 5 bases from J, the junction contained 2 bases not matched to a gene. Germline V lookup: CDR1 MDHEN, CDR2 SYDVKM. In DNA, the CDR3 is TGTGCCAGCAGTTTGGGACTAGCGGGAGTGACCGGGGAGCTGTTTTTT. Residues: CASSLGLAGVTGELFF.

V is TRBV24-1 and J is TRBJ2-3, with unresolved D. Trimming removed 5 bases from V and 2 bases from J, with 4 bases in between. The CDR3 consists of 12 residues. Germline V gene data show CDR1 as KGHDR and CDR2 as SFDVKD. CDR3 amino acids: CATSGATDTQYF. The CDR3 region has the DNA TGTGCCACCAGTGGAGCCACAGATACGCAGTATTTT.

This clonotype was detected many times. J is TRBJ2-1 and V is TRBV11-2; 9 positions agree with TRBD2. The CDR3 is 16 amino acids. CDR1 SGHAT and CDR2 FQNNGV come from the germline V gene. V shed 1 base and J 5 bases; nucleotides not matched to a gene: 6. CDR3: CASSLVGTSRNNEQFF. CDR3 in DNA: TGTGCCAGCAGCTTAGTAGGGACTAGCAGAAACAATGAGCAGTTCTTC.

This clonotype was observed a handful of times. V gene TRBV27 combines with J gene TRBJ2-7; 7 nucleotides match TRBD2. Per germline, CDR1 MNHEY and CDR2 SMNVEV (reference sequence). The J segment lost 7 bases and the V segment lost 5 bases, leaving 17 bases of the junction unmatched. The CDR3 spans 16 residues. The CDR3 region is CASSGLLADPTREQYF. CDR3 nucleotide sequence: TGTGCCAGCAGTGGTCTCCTAGCGGACCCCACGAGGGAGCAGTACTTC.

The sample holds many counts of this clonotype. This chain uses TRBV27 with TRBJ2-7; weak D call: TRBD2 (6 bases). Germline V gene sequence: CDR1 MNHEY, CDR2 SMNVEV (reference sequence). The length of the CDR3 is 14 residues. Trimming removed 5 bases from V and 6 bases from J, with 17 bases in between. Written as DNA, the CDR3 is TGTGCCAGCAGTCTAGCGCGAGGGTACTCCGAGCAGTACTTC. Protein product: CASSLARGYSEQYF.

The chain carries TRBV2 and TRBJ2-7, with TRBD1 matching over 7 bases. Germline CDR1 reads SNHLY; CDR2 reads FYNNEI. CDR3 length equals 14 residues. Germline trimming cut 7 bases from V and 3 bases from J; bases unmatched to any gene: 9. The CDR3 DNA follows: TGTGCCAGCACTAAGGGGGCCCCAATCTACGAGCAGTACTTC. This translates into CASTKGAPIYEQYF.

The chain joins TRBV19 to TRBJ2-2; 12 bases align to TRBD1. Per the germline V gene, CDR1 is LNHDA and CDR2 is SQIVND (reference sequence). J gave up 7 bases and V 4 bases, and 7 bases lay outside the gene matches. The CDR3 sequence is 16 residues long. CDR3 sequence reads: CASSSGTGGRIGELFF. The CDR3 coding sequence is TGTGCCAGTAGTAGTGGGACAGGGGGCAGGATCGGGGAGCTGTTTTTT.

This clonotype was seen repeatedly, ten times or more. The V and J genes are TRBV10-3 and TRBJ2-7; no definite D call. This CDR3 is built from 14 residues. The germline CDR1 and CDR2 sequences are ENHRY and SYGVKD. With 0 bases removed from V and 2 bases from J, the gap between germline ends came to 8 bases. The CDR3 protein is CAISESGRAYEQYF. CDR3 DNA sequence: TGTGCCATCAGTGAGTCGGGCCGAGCCTACGAGCAGTACTTC.

This clonotype was counted many times. J is TRBJ2-1 and V is TRBV12-5; 8 bases agree with TRBD2. V lost 6 bases and J lost 10; bases outside the gene matches: 8. The CDR3 runs to 13 residues. The germline CDR1 and CDR2 sequences are LGHNT and FRNRAP. DNA of the CDR3: TGTGCTAGTGGCCCTAATAGCGGGAAGGAGCAGTTCTTC. Translation gives CASGPNSGKEQFF.

Only a few counts were recorded for this clonotype. V is TRBV7-9 and J is TRBJ2-1; D is uncertain. The CDR3 consists of 14 residues. The V gene's germline CDR1 is SEHNR and CDR2 FQNEAQ (reference sequence). Deletions cut 3 bases from V and 7 bases from J, with 13 bases between. CDR3: CASSFFRSGNEQFF. CDR3 sequence (DNA): TGTGCCAGCAGCTTTTTTCGGAGTGGGAATGAGCAGTTCTTC.

This clonotype was detected only a few times. The V call is TRBV10-2, the J call TRBJ2-1; no clear D gene. The CDR3 totals 12 residues. CDR1 is WSHSY, CDR2 SAAADI, per germline. V shed 6 bases and J shed 7 bases, with 10 bases lying between them. The CDR3 nucleotides are TGCGCCAGCAGACCTACAGAAAATGAGCAGTTCTTC. Translation gives CASRPTENEQFF.

The rearrangement joins TRBV6-1 to TRBJ1-2, with D hard to call. Trimming pared 2 bases from V and 4 bases from J, leaving 14 bases between. The CDR3 extends over 15 amino acids. Looked up from germline, CDR1 is MNHNS and CDR2 is SASEGT. Written as DNA, the CDR3 is TGTGCCAGCAGTGAATCAGTTTACCTCGGCTATGGCTACACCTTC. This encodes CASSESVYLGYGYTF.